Below, 32 T cell receptor beta chains from the same sample are listed, as sequenced in a study of T cell repertoires in cytomegalovirus infection. TCRdb re-called the reads with MiXCR, one entry per CDR3 protein. The table includes about 830,000 distinct CDR3 sequences, 32% detected once. Antigen specificity for these receptors is unknown. The material sequenced was cultured CD8+ T cells from PBMCs, taken from culture after CMV antigen stimulation. Every receptor here comes from a human donor in good health (CMV status not recorded). Some clones in this sample may be carry-over from other donors' samples.

The chain recombines TRBV19 with TRBJ2-1; D is ambiguous. Germline CDR1 and CDR2: LNHDA and SQIVND (reference sequence). Trimming removed 5 bases at V and 9 bases at J, with 20 bases between. This CDR3 spans 15 amino acids. DNA for the CDR3: TGTGCCAGTAGTGTGGTCAGATCGGCGCAACGTGAGCAGTTCTTC. Translating it yields CASSVVRSAQREQFF.

This clonotype was detected only a few times. The chain employs TRBV29-1 and TRBJ2-5; possibly TRBD1 or TRBD2 for D (6 bases each). The CDR3 runs to 12 residues. CDR1 SQVTM and CDR2 ANQGSEA come from the germline V gene. Trimming took 2 bases from V and 3 from J, leaving 7 bases between them. CDR3 in amino acids: CSVERGEETQYF. The CDR3 DNA is TGCAGCGTTGAAAGGGGGGAAGAGACCCAGTACTTC. Full variable domain (remainder filled in from reference TRBV29-1 and TRBJ2-5): SAVISQKPSRDICQRGTSLTIQCQVDSQVTMMFWYRQQPGQSLTLIATANQGSEATYESGFVIDKFPISRPNLTFSTLTVSNMSPEDSSIYLCSVERGEETQYFGPGTRLLVL.

The chain links TRBV6-5 to TRBJ2-1, with 7 bases aligning to TRBD2. CDR1 and CDR2 (germline): MNHEY, SVGAGI. The CDR3 is 15 residues long. J gave up 2 bases and V 3 bases, and 4 bases lay outside the gene matches. The CDR3 protein is CASSYVGGTYNEQFF. The CDR3 region has the DNA TGTGCCAGCAGTTATGTGGGGGGGACCTACAATGAGCAGTTCTTC.

The rearrangement links TRBV19 to TRBJ2-3; D gene uncertain. Germline V gives CDR1 LNHDA, CDR2 SQIVND (reference sequence). CDR3 length equals 14 residues. V lost 1 base and J 3 bases, leaving 8 bases between the germline ends. CDR3 in DNA: TGTGCCAGTAGTATAGGAACAAATACAGATACGCAGTATTTT. Translated: CASSIGTNTDTQYF. Full variable domain (rest looked up from reference TRBV19 and TRBJ2-3): DGGITQSPKYLFRKEGQNVTLSCEQNLNHDAMYWYRQDPGQGLRLIYYSQIVNDFQKGDIAEGYSVSREKKESFPLTVTSAQKNPTAFYLCASSIGTNTDTQYFGPGTRLTVL.

This clonotype appeared a few times. The chain recombines TRBV12-3 or TRBV12-4 with TRBJ2-1, with D tentatively TRBD1 (6 bases). The CDR3 loop spans 15 amino acids. V lost 3 bases to trimming and J lost 8 bases, with 17 bases between them. DNA for the CDR3: TGTGCCAGCAGTTTGGGGACAACTCGAGAGGATGAGCAGTTCTTC. As protein: CASSLGTTREDEQFF.

This clonotype was counted many times. The V gene is TRBV7-8, the J gene TRBJ1-2; 9 nucleotides agree with TRBD1. CDR1 is SGHVS and CDR2 is FQNEAQ in the germline V gene. The CDR3 length is 14 residues. The V segment lost 5 bases and the J segment 5 bases; nucleotides outside the gene matches: 6. The CDR3 is CASSPTGGVYGYTF. CDR3 in DNA: TGTGCCAGCAGCCCGACAGGGGGAGTTTATGGCTACACCTTC.

As regards this clonotype: This may come from a read error, since a much larger clone is one base off. V and J are TRBV4-3 and TRBJ1-1, with a tentative D call TRBD1 (6 bases). In germline, CDR1 is LGHNA, CDR2 YSLEER. There are 16 residues in the CDR3. As DNA, the CDR3 is TGCGCCAACAGCCCGGGGACATCCCTGGGGAACACTGAAGCTTTCTTT. Protein product: CANSPGTSLGNTEAFF.

The chain couples TRBV4-3 to TRBJ1-4, with unresolved D. V was shortened by 0 bases and J by 8 bases, with 13 bases between the two germline ends. Germline V gene sequence: CDR1 LGHNA, CDR2 YSLEER. The CDR3 is 15 amino acids. The CDR3 here is CASSQDHSGGEKLFF. As DNA, the CDR3 is TGCGCCAGCAGCCAAGATCATAGTGGCGGGGAAAAACTGTTTTTT.

This chain links TRBV7-9 with TRBJ2-7; D not resolved. This CDR3 spans 13 amino acids. CDR1 SEHNR and CDR2 FQNEAQ come from the germline V gene (reference sequence). Trimming stripped 5 bases from V and 5 bases from J, with 13 bases between. For the CDR3, the DNA is TGTGCCAGCAGCACCCTACTGAGGAACGAGCAGTACTTC. Protein sequence: CASSTLLRNEQYF.

The chain carries TRBV9 and TRBJ1-3; no reliable D call. Germline V gene lookup returns CDR1 SGDLS and CDR2 YYNGEE. Trimming took off 0 bases at V and 4 bases at J, with 23 bases between the two ends. The CDR3 totals 19 residues. The CDR3, as DNA: TGTGCCAGCAGCGTAGGTGGGCCCCCCGGGTTTGCTGGAGGAAACACCATATATTTT. Translation gives CASSVGGPPGFAGGNTIYF.

This clonotype was detected many times. The chain couples TRBV6-6 to TRBJ2-7; D call uncertain. Germline V gene lookup returns CDR1 MNHNY and CDR2 SVGAGI (reference sequence). Trimming removed 6 bases from V and 0 bases from J, with 18 bases in between. The CDR3 has 16 amino acids. The CDR3 sequence: CASSPGRHLSSYEQYF. CDR3 bases: TGTGCCAGCAGCCCCGGAAGACACCTGAGCTCCTACGAGCAGTACTTC.

The V gene is TRBV28, the J gene TRBJ2-7; the D is unclear. CDR3 size: 13 residues. V was cut by 6 bases and J by 2 bases, with 11 bases left in between. Germline loops: CDR1 MDHEN, CDR2 SYDVKM. The CDR3 DNA reads as TGTGCCAGCAGCCCGGTGTCAACCTACGAGCAGTACGTC. Encoded protein: CASSPVSTYEQYV.

The chain recombines TRBV6-5 with TRBJ2-5; 7 bases map to TRBD2. CDR1 is MNHEY and CDR2 is SVGAGI in the germline V gene. Germline trimming cut 7 bases from V and 9 bases from J; bases unmatched to any gene: 11. CDR3 length: 13 residues. The CDR3 region is CASTMGGSRAQYF. CDR3 DNA: TGTGCCAGCACCATGGGGGGGTCCAGGGCCCAGTACTTC.

This chain links TRBV12-3 or TRBV12-4 with TRBJ2-5, with 12 positions matching TRBD1. Losses at the gene ends were 7 bases for V and 4 bases for J; bases not matched to a gene: 7. The CDR3 is 15 residues long. The CDR3: CASMVRDRGRETQYF. CDR3 sequence (DNA): TGTGCCAGCATGGTCCGGGACAGGGGGCGAGAGACCCAGTACTTC.

This clonotype occurred a few times. The gene calls are TRBV19 and TRBJ2-3; 11 nucleotides line up with TRBD1. This CDR3 has 16 amino acids. V shed 5 bases, J shed 5 bases, and the junction held 9 bases outside the gene matches. Germline V gene lookup returns CDR1 LNHDA and CDR2 SQIVND (reference sequence). CDR3 residues: CASSFLGTGGKDTQYF. CDR3 sequence (DNA): TGTGCCAGTAGTTTCCTCGGGACAGGGGGTAAAGATACGCAGTATTTT.

This CDR3 is CASSQLAGGTDTQYF. CDR3 nucleotides: TGCGCCAGCAGCCAACTAGCGGGGGGGACAGATACGCAGTATTTT. The rearrangement links TRBV4-1 to TRBJ2-3; TRBD2 aligns across 12 bases. The junction had 0 bases not matched to a gene; V was cut back by 2 bases and J by 3 bases. This CDR3 has 15 amino acids. The germline gives CDR1 MGHRA, CDR2 YSYEKL.

The chain couples TRBV7-6 to TRBJ2-2, with TRBD1 identical over 12 bases. The J segment lost 0 bases and the V segment lost 5 bases, leaving 10 bases of the junction unmatched. The CDR3 covers 19 residues. The V gene's germline CDR1 is SGHVS and CDR2 FNYEAQ. The CDR3 spells CASSAGGTGGPSNTGELFF. The CDR3 nucleotides read TGTGCCAGCAGCGCCGGAGGGACAGGGGGCCCTTCGAACACCGGGGAGCTGTTTTTT.

The genes are TRBV7-6 and TRBJ2-5, with D unresolved. V was cut by 3 bases and J by 3 bases, with 8 bases left in between. CDR1 is SGHVS, CDR2 FNYEAQ, per germline. This CDR3 has 13 amino acids. In DNA, the CDR3 is TGTGCCAGCAGCTTCGGTTTTGAAGAGACCCAGTACTTC. Amino acid sequence: CASSFGFEETQYF.

This clonotype was seen a few times. This sequence joins TRBV27 and TRBJ1-2; 10 bases match TRBD1. Germline CDR1 reads MNHEY; CDR2 reads SMNVEV (reference sequence). The CDR3 totals 15 residues. V was pared by 4 bases and J by 4 bases, with 6 bases of the junction left unmatched. The CDR3 is CASSSGTGAFYGYTF. The CDR3 coding sequence is TGTGCCAGCAGTTCCGGGACAGGGGCCTTCTATGGCTACACCTTC.

This clonotype was seen a handful of times. This sequence joins TRBV29-1 and TRBJ2-7; possible D gene TRBD1, 6 bases. V was cut by 8 bases and J by 1 base, with 21 bases left in between. This CDR3 contains 15 residues. Germline loops: CDR1 SQVTM, CDR2 ANQGSEA. The CDR3 region is CSTTFRDMISYEQYF. CDR3 bases: TGCAGCACCACTTTCCGGGACATGATTTCCTACGAGCAGTACTTC.

The chain has TRBV6-2 or TRBV6-3 and TRBJ2-2; D tentatively reads TRBD1 or TRBD2 (5 bases each). CDR3 length: 14 amino acids. Trimming cost V 7 bases and J 4 bases, with 13 bases left between them. Looked up from germline, CDR1 is MNHEY and CDR2 is SVGEGT. The DNA of the CDR3 is TGTGCCAGCAATGAAGGGGAGTTCACCGGGGAGCTGTTTTTT. Amino acids: CASNEGEFTGELFF.

The V gene is TRBV7-9, the J gene TRBJ2-7, with 11 bases lining up with TRBD1. The ends lost 3 bases at V and 0 bases at J; junction bases unmatched: 4. There are 16 residues in the CDR3. Germline loops: CDR1 SEHNR, CDR2 FQNEAQ (reference sequence). CDR3: CASSFGTGGSSYEQYV. CDR3 coding DNA: TGTGCCAGCAGCTTTGGGACAGGGGGTTCCTCCTACGAGCAGTACGTC.

The chain employs TRBV7-9 and TRBJ2-2, with D possibly being TRBD2 (7 bases). The CDR3 runs 15 residues. Trimming left V 5 bases short and J 6 bases short, with 16 bases between. CDR1 and CDR2 (germline): SEHNR, FQNEAQ (reference sequence). The CDR3 nucleotides are TGTGCCAGCAGCGGGGGGGCGGTCGGGCCCGGGGAGCTGTTTTTT. This sequence encodes CASSGGAVGPGELFF.

The rearrangement links TRBV20-1 to TRBJ2-7; unclear D gene. The V end was cut by 5 bases, the J end by 0 bases, with 11 bases between. CDR1 and CDR2 (germline): DFQATT, SNEGSKA (reference sequence). There are 13 residues in the CDR3. CDR3 residues: CSAVGRSSYEQYV. The CDR3, as DNA: TGCAGTGCTGTGGGAAGGAGCTCCTACGAGCAGTACGTC.

This clonotype came up once. This may stem from a read error, because a much larger clone lies one nucleotide away. The V gene is TRBV12-3 or TRBV12-4, the J gene TRBJ1-5; D is unclear. This CDR3 comprises 14 residues. DNA of the CDR3: TGTGCCGGCAGCCCCACGGGCTACAATCAGCCCCAGCATTTT. This translates into CAGSPTGYNQPQHF.

This clonotype was seen more than once but under ten times. The gene calls are TRBV28 and TRBJ1-5, with D possibly matching TRBD1 (5 bases). The CDR3 extends over 14 amino acids. Trimming left V 7 bases short and J 3 bases short, with 13 bases between. The germline CDR1 and CDR2 sequences are MDHEN and SYDVKM. The CDR3 protein is CASNPGRPNQPQHF. CDR3 sequence (DNA): TGTGCCAGCAATCCGGGGCGTCCCAATCAGCCCCAGCATTTT. Using reference TRBV28 and TRBJ1-5 for the parts outside the CDR3, the full variable domain is DVKVTQSSRYLVKRTGEKVFLECVQDMDHENMFWYRQDPGLGLRLIYFSYDVKMKEKGDIPEGYSVSREKKERFSLILESASTNQTSMYLCASNPGRPNQPQHFGDGTRLSIL.

This chain links TRBV11-2 with TRBJ1-5; D is undetermined. The CDR3 has 14 amino acids. The germline V gene has CDR1 SGHAT and CDR2 FQNNGV. V was clipped by 0 bases and J by 9 bases, with 12 bases between them. The CDR3 reads CASSLEGRNPPQHF. CDR3 DNA sequence: TGTGCCAGCAGCTTAGAAGGCCGGAACCCGCCCCAGCATTTT.

The chain employs TRBV10-3 and TRBJ2-3; no clear D. CDR3 length: 14 residues. V was cut by 2 bases and J by 6 bases, with 12 bases left in between. Germline V lookup: CDR1 ENHRY, CDR2 SYGVKD. In DNA, the CDR3 is TGTGCCATCAGTGAGATCGGCCCTAGGGATACGCAGTATTTT. Its translation is CAISEIGPRDTQYF.

This clonotype was seen more than once but under ten times. The chain combines TRBV27 with TRBJ2-2; tentatively, D is TRBD2 (5 bases). Trimming took off 6 bases at V and 1 base at J, with 15 bases between the two ends. The V gene's germline CDR1 is MNHEY and CDR2 SMNVEV (reference sequence). This CDR3 is built from 16 residues. The CDR3 protein is CASSPQEDLNTGELFF. The CDR3 DNA sequence: TGTGCCAGCAGCCCCCAGGAGGACCTGAACACCGGGGAGCTGTTTTTT.

The V call is TRBV6-6, the J call TRBJ2-7, with TRBD2 as a possible D gene (5 bases). Germline V lookup: CDR1 MNHNY, CDR2 SVGAGI (reference sequence). The CDR3 has 12 amino acids. V was trimmed by 3 bases and J by 3 bases, leaving 6 bases between them. CDR3 in DNA: TGTGCCAGCAGTTATGCGGGCTACGAGCAGTACGTC. It translates to CASSYAGYEQYV.

The chain uses TRBV3-1 and TRBJ2-5; 10 bases fit TRBD1. After removal of 4 bases from V and 4 bases from J, the junction contained 6 bases not matched to a gene. CDR1 is LGHDT and CDR2 is YNNKEL in the germline V gene (reference sequence). The CDR3 loop spans 15 amino acids. The CDR3 nucleotides read TGTGCCAGCAGCCCGGACAGGGGGTCCACAGAGACCCAGTACTTC. Its protein product is CASSPDRGSTETQYF.

The chain couples TRBV27 to TRBJ1-1; tentative D call: TRBD1 (5 bases). This CDR3 is built from 14 residues. CDR1 MNHEY and CDR2 SMNVEV come from the germline V gene (reference sequence). Trimming pared 8 bases from V and 4 bases from J, leaving 17 bases between. CDR3 coding DNA: TGTGCCAGCTACCAGGGTTCGATGGGCACTGAAGCTTTCTTT. This encodes CASYQGSMGTEAFF.